The clone carrying this T cell receptor beta chain has just a few counts. Its target is not known. The sample is drawn from a study of cytomegalovirus exposure and HLA in healthy donors. Data came from immunoSEQ multiplex PCR; TCRdb stores just in-frame clones and leaves some out. The table records 150,000 to 200,000 clones, about 86% of them present only once. Per germline, CDR1 SNHLY and CDR2 FYNNEI. This CDR3 is built from 15 residues. The V and J ends lost 6 bases and 1 base, in that order; junction bases with no gene match: 2. Whole-study findings and limits: First-cohort TCR clusters tended to co-occur in the approximately 120 validation repertoires, a later analysis found. Reports showed the classifier diagnosing cytomegalovirus status with high specificity and sensitivity. The study designated fewer than 200 TCR beta chains cytomegalovirus-associated. Specificity of three CMV-associated chains for CMV antigens was verified in vitro.

This rearrangement joins TRBV2 to TRBJ1-6, with 8 bases that match TRBD1. The sequencing sample was made of PBMCs. This TCR derives from a woman aged 18 to 35 in good health and CMV-seropositive. The CDR3 region has the DNA TGTGCCAGCAGGGGGACAGGTTCCTATAATTCACCCCTCCACTTT. Encoded protein: CASRGTGSYNSPLHF.